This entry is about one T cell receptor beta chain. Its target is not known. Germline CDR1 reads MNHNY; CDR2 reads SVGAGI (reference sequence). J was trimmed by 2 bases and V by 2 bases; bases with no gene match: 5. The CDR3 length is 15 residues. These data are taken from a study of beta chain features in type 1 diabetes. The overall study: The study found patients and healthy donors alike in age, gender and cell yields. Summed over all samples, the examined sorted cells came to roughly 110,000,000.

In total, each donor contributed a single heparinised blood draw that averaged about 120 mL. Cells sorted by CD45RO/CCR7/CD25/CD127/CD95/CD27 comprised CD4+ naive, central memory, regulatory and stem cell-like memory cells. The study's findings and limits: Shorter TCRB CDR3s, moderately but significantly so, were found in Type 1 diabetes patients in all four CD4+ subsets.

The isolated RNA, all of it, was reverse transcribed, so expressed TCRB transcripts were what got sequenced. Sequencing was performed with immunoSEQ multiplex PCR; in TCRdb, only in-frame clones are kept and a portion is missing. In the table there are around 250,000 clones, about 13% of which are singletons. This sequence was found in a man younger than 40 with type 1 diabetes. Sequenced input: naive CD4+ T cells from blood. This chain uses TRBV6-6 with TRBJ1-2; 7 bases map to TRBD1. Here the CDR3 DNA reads TGTGCCAGCAGTTACACGGGACAGACCAACTATGGCTACACCTTC. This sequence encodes CASSYTGQTNYGYTF.